The 2 T cell receptor beta chains reported below all come from one sample, sequenced in a study of cytotoxic CD8 clonotypes in ibrutinib-treated CLL. Clones were sequenced by immunoSEQ multiplex PCR, and TCRdb holds only the in-frame ones, with some missing. The sample gives 150,000 or so clones, approximately 84% of which show up once; 3.5% to 5.5% is in the top ten. The sample here was PBMCs, taken after 24 months of ibrutinib treatment. These receptor sequences come from a human donor with chronic lymphocytic leukemia.

The genes are TRBV30 and TRBJ2-1; the D gene is possibly TRBD2 (6 bases). The CDR3 has 15 residues. Germline-derived CDR1 and CDR2 are GTSNPN and SVGIG (reference sequence). Trimming left V 3 bases short and J 0 bases short, with 12 bases between. CDR3 sequence reads: CAWRGRGSSYNEQFF. For the CDR3, the DNA is TGTGCCTGGAGGGGGCGGGGTAGCTCCTACAATGAGCAGTTCTTC.

The V call is TRBV18, the J call TRBJ1-3; D not certain. The ends were cut back, 3 bases at V and 2 bases at J, with 11 bases in the middle. This CDR3 is built from 15 residues. Germline CDR1 KGHSH, CDR2 LQKENI. The CDR3 nucleotides read TGTGCCAGCTCACCGATATCCGGCCCTGGAAACACCATATATTTT. Its protein product is CASSPISGPGNTIYF.